This T cell receptor (beta chain) was sequenced in a study of patients and donors after allogeneic stem cell transplantation. TCRdb ran MiXCR on the RT-PCR reads and lists one entry per CDR3 protein. Among roughly 26,000 distinct CDR3 sequences listed, roughly 8% were seen once. Unmatched junction bases numbered 7, after V lost 11 bases and J lost 1 base. The CDR3 is 13 amino acids. Per the germline V gene, CDR1 is MNHNS and CDR2 is SASEGT. This clonotype was counted many times. Sequencing used blood, either unsorted or a sorted T cell fraction (not recorded which). The chain joins TRBV6-1 to TRBJ1-1; 7 bases line up with TRBD1. This clonotype originated in a human donor who was either an allogeneic HSCT recipient or a stem cell or donor lymphocyte infusion donor (not recorded which). It is not recorded whose cells these are; they may come from a transplant donor. The DNA for the CDR3 is TGTGCCTTTCAGACAGGGAGGAACACTGAAGCTTTCTTT. This gives the protein CAFQTGRNTEAFF.